Listed below are T cell receptor beta chains from one sample, sequenced in a study of T cell responses to AZD1222 COVID-19 vaccine. TCRdb's copy holds only in-frame clones and misses some; the assay was immunoSEQ multiplex PCR. The table lists approximately 110,000 clones, roughly 84% of them singletons. The specimen comprised peripheral blood, sampled on day 0 of AZD1222 vaccination. The source of these receptors is an adult in good health. CDR3s include the opening cysteine and the closing phenylalanine or tryptophan. Each record gives: V gene, D gene, clone size, J gene, CDR3 DNA, CDR3 protein. The D gene is left open where the match is weak. Clone size is given for some rows only: seen once, a few or many times, or a class if the clone is expanded.

TRBV19,NA,NA,TRBJ2-7,TGTGCCAGAGGACCCTTGAGGTCGAGGGCGAGGGAGGGGGGCTACGAGCAGTACTTC,CARGPLRSRAREGGYEQYF
TRBV28,NA,NA,TRBJ2-7,TGTGCCAGCAGTTTCGTCGGAGGCGGCTCCTACGAGCAGTACTTC,CASSFVGGGSYEQYF
TRBV29-1,NA,NA,TRBJ1-2,TGCAGCGTTGCGGACGGAAACTATGGCTACACCTTC,CSVADGNYGYTF
TRBV7-3,TRBD1,NA,TRBJ1-1,TGTGCCAGCAGCTTAAGCGGACAGGGACACACTGAAGCTTTCTTT,CASSLSGQGHTEAFF
TRBV7-2,NA,NA,TRBJ2-3,TGTGCCAGCAGCTTAATGCAGGGCCCAGATACGCAGTATTTT,CASSLMQGPDTQYF
TRBV27,NA,NA,TRBJ1-1,TGTGCCAGCCAGCAGGTGAGAAACACTGAAGCTTTCTTT,CASQQVRNTEAFF
TRBV7-2,TRBD2,NA,TRBJ2-3,TGTGCCAGCAGCTTAGCGGCCTATACTAGCGGGAAAGACACAGATACGCAGTATTTT,CASSLAAYTSGKDTDTQYF
TRBV4-1,NA,NA,TRBJ2-7,TGCGCCAGCAGCTACAGGTTCCCAGCTCATGAGCAGTACTTC,CASSYRFPAHEQYF
TRBV12-2,NA,once,TRBJ1-6,TGTGCAAGTCGCTTCAGAGGAATGACACCCCTCCACTTT,CASRFRGMTPLHF
TRBV5-1,TRBD1,NA,TRBJ2-2,TGCGCCAGCAGCTTTCTGACAGGGTCTTACACCGGGGAGCTGTTTTTT,CASSFLTGSYTGELFF
TRBV7-9,NA,NA,TRBJ2-1,TGTGCCAGCAGCTTAGTTTCCGCGCGCGAAATCTTGTTCTTC,CASSLVSAREILFF
TRBV19,NA,once,TRBJ2-1,TGTGCCAGTAGTCCGCGAGACACCGTGGTTCTCAATGAGCAGTTCTTC,CASSPRDTVVLNEQFF
TRBV4-2,NA,NA,TRBJ2-7,TGTGCCAGCAGCCAATCATGGACGGATGCCTACGAGCAGTACTTC,CASSQSWTDAYEQYF
TRBV6-5,NA,NA,TRBJ2-1,TGTGCCAGCAGTTATTTTCACGTCGGGGGCGATGAGCAGTTCTTC,CASSYFHVGGDEQFF
TRBV28,TRBD1,NA,TRBJ1-1,TGTGCCAGCAGAATACCTGGGACAGGGACGGGGGCTGAAGCTTTCTTT,CASRIPGTGTGAEAFF
TRBV2,TRBD1,NA,TRBJ1-1,TGTGCCAGCAGTGTATCCAGGGGGCTCTTAAACACTGAAGCTTTCTTT,CASSVSRGLLNTEAFF
TRBV28,NA,NA,TRBJ1-3,TGTGCCAGCAGTTTCGGAAAGGGGAGCTCTGGAAACACCATATATTTT,CASSFGKGSSGNTIYF
TRBV5-1,NA,NA,TRBJ2-5,TGCGCCAGCAGCGCACCAGGCTTTCAAGAGACCCAGTACTTC,CASSAPGFQETQYF
TRBV13,TRBD1,NA,TRBJ1-2,TGTGCCAGCAGCTTAGGCCGGGACAGGGAAGATGGCTACACCTTC,CASSLGRDREDGYTF
TRBV5-1,TRBD2,NA,TRBJ2-5,TGCGCCAGCGGAGCGGGAGAACAAGAGACCCAGTACTTC,CASGAGEQETQYF
TRBV3-1/TRBV3-2,NA,NA,TRBJ2-5,TGTGCCAGCAGCTACCTCCAGGGTTTACAAGAGACCCAGTACTTC,CASSYLQGLQETQYF
TRBV2,NA,NA,TRBJ1-1,TGTGCCAGCAGGGGTGAACTCGCAGATATTGAAGCTTTCTTT,CASRGELADIEAFF
TRBV6-1,TRBD1,few,TRBJ1-5,TGTGCCAGCAGTGAAGGTGACAGGGCGGGAAGTCAGCCCCAGCATTTT,CASSEGDRAGSQPQHF
TRBV10-3,TRBD1,NA,TRBJ1-1,TGTGCCATCAGTACAGGGGGCGGGGACACTGAAGCTTTCTTT,CAISTGGGDTEAFF
TRBV19,TRBD2,NA,TRBJ2-4,TGTGCCAGTAGTACCCTCTGGACTAGCGGACACCTAGCCAAAAACATTCAGTACTTC,CASSTLWTSGHLAKNIQYF
TRBV6-5,NA,NA,TRBJ1-3,TGTGCCAGCAGTTCCTCCAGTTTATCATCTGGAAACACCATATATTTT,CASSSSSLSSGNTIYF
TRBV27,NA,NA,TRBJ1-1,TGTGCCAGCAGGGACGGGGCGATGGTTGAAGCTTTCTTT,CASRDGAMVEAFF
TRBV6-5,NA,few,TRBJ1-6,TGTGCCAGCAGGCCAGGGCGTACCGGTAATTCACCCCTCCACTTT,CASRPGRTGNSPLHF
TRBV28,NA,NA,TRBJ1-2,TGTGCCAGCAGTTTAACGGGGGGTCAGGACTATGGCTACACCTTC,CASSLTGGQDYGYTF
TRBV25-1,NA,NA,TRBJ2-3,TGTGCCAGCAGTTTCAGGGACGCGGATACGCAGTATTTT,CASSFRDADTQYF
TRBV11-2,NA,NA,TRBJ2-7,TGTGCCAGCAGCCGTACCGACATGAGCTCCTACGAGCAGTACTTC,CASSRTDMSSYEQYF
TRBV7-9,TRBD1,NA,TRBJ1-3,TGTGCCAGCAGCTTAGGTGGGAGGGGACAGAGCTCTGGAAACACCATATATTTT,CASSLGGRGQSSGNTIYF